This T cell receptor (beta chain) was recorded in a study of blood T cell repertoires in COVID-19. Turning to the study itself: COVID-19 samples collected from the United States, Italy and Spain covered acute and convalescent phases. PBMCs, B-cell-depleted T cells, or T cells provided the cDNA or gDNA that made up the material.

Germline CDR1 reads LNHDA; CDR2 reads SQIVND (reference sequence). V gave up 7 bases and J gave up 7 bases; unmatched junction bases: 11. The CDR3 extends over 14 amino acids. In the authors' methods: Amplification with reference gene primers provided the estimates of nucleated cell counts. Clones were sequenced by immunoSEQ multiplex PCR, and TCRdb holds only the in-frame ones, with some missing. Clone size and the V and J calls come from that table; the DNA yielded D and trimming. The sample records 250,000 to 350,000 clones, roughly 91% being singletons. This TCR was recovered from a man under 40 with acute or convalescent COVID-19. The rearrangement uses TRBV19 and TRBJ1-1; the match to TRBD1 covers 8 bases. Material for sequencing was peripheral blood. The CDR3 nucleotides are TGTGCCAGTACCCCAATGGACAGGGCGGGTGAAGCTTTCTTT. It codes for CASTPMDRAGEAFF.